The rows below give T cell receptor beta chains drawn from one sample of a study of CD8+ T cells in alopecia areata. The protocol was immunoSEQ multiplex PCR, while the TCRdb copy is restricted to in-frame clones and leaves out a portion. The sample lists roughly 190,000 clones; approximately 56% were seen once. The starting material was CD4+ T cells sorted from blood, obtained at week 4, from a patient treated with tofacitinib. The receptors derive from a human donor with alopecia areata. The CDR3 runs from the conserved cysteine through the conserved F or W. A D gene is named only where the DNA matches it firmly. Only some rows state a clone size, as once, few, many or a class for expanded clones.

TRBJ1-2	NA	TRBV29-1	NA	CSVKGILTYGYTF	TGCAGCGTGAAGGGTATTCTAACCTATGGCTACACCTTC
TRBJ1-1	NA	TRBV7-2	NA	CASSPGGNLVAFF	TGTGCCAGCAGCCCAGGAGGGAACCTTGTAGCTTTCTTT
TRBJ1-2	NA	TRBV2	TRBD1	CASSLGQRSGYTF	TGTGCCAGCAGTTTGGGACAGCGTAGTGGCTACACCTTC
TRBJ2-7	NA	TRBV9	TRBD1	CASSVGDRGYEQYF	TGTGCCAGCAGCGTAGGGGACAGGGGTTACGAGCAGTACTTC
TRBJ2-7	few	TRBV5-1	NA	CASSLTVSVEQYF	TGCGCCAGCAGCCTAACGGTCTCGGTCGAGCAGTACTTC
TRBJ2-3	NA	TRBV29-1	NA	CSVRVSDPDTQYF	TGCAGCGTTCGGGTCAGTGACCCAGATACGCAGTATTTT
TRBJ1-5	NA	TRBV30	NA	CAWKSSSNQPQHF	TGTGCCTGGAAAAGCTCGAGCAATCAGCCCCAGCATTTT
TRBJ2-1	NA	TRBV5-4	TRBD2	CASSTSGSSYNEQFF	TGTGCCAGCAGCACAAGCGGGAGCTCCTACAATGAGCAGTTCTTC
TRBJ1-5	NA	TRBV6-5	NA	CASSMGVGGRQPQHF	TGTGCCAGCAGTATGGGGGTAGGGGGTCGTCAGCCCCAGCATTTT
TRBJ2-6	few	TRBV29-1	NA	CSVDVSGANVLTF	TGCAGCGTTGACGTCTCTGGGGCCAACGTCCTGACTTTC
TRBJ2-5	NA	TRBV7-7	TRBD2	CASSLEGTPSGGAQYF	TGTGCTAGCAGCTTAGAGGGGACCCCCTCCGGGGGGGCCCAGTACTTC
TRBJ2-5	NA	TRBV5-4	TRBD1	CASSLGQGVQETQYF	TGTGCCAGCAGCCTCGGACAGGGGGTTCAAGAGACCCAGTACTTC
TRBJ2-6	NA	TRBV2	NA	CASRPGSGANVLTF	TGTGCCAGCAGGCCGGGATCTGGGGCCAACGTCCTGACTTTC
TRBJ2-1	NA	TRBV29-1	TRBD2	CSVETSGINYNEQFF	TGCAGCGTTGAAACTAGCGGGATTAACTACAATGAGCAGTTCTTC
TRBJ1-4	few	TRBV7-8	NA	CASSPDEKLFF	TGTGCCAGCAGCCCCGATGAAAAACTGTTTTTT
TRBJ1-2	few	TRBV27	TRBD1	CASRVQGAWGYTF	TGTGCCAGCAGGGTCCAGGGGGCATGGGGCTACACCTTC
TRBJ2-1	NA	TRBV6-5	TRBD2	CASTASGRGMNEQFF	TGTGCCAGCACCGCTAGCGGGAGGGGGATGAATGAGCAGTTCTTC
TRBJ1-5	few	TRBV19	NA	CASTVGQGSLSNQPQHF	TGTGCCAGTACAGTCGGGCAGGGAAGTTTAAGCAATCAGCCCCAGCATTTT
TRBJ1-3	once	TRBV5-1	NA	CASSFTGTGNTIYF	TGCGCCAGCAGCTTCACAGGGACTGGAAACACCATATATTTT
TRBJ2-7	NA	TRBV9	NA	CASSVGDILGQVQYF	TGTGCCAGCAGCGTAGGTGACATCCTGGGTCAGGTGCAGTACTTC
TRBJ2-5	NA	TRBV20-1	NA	CSASGETQYF	TGCAGTGCCTCAGGGGAGACCCAGTACTTC
TRBJ2-7	NA	TRBV29-1	NA	CSVGFPNAYEQYF	TGCAGCGTTGGATTCCCGAACGCCTACGAGCAGTACTTC
TRBJ2-5	few	TRBV20-1	TRBD2	CSAEGGETQYF	TGCAGTGCAGAGGGAGGGGAGACCCAGTACTTC
TRBJ1-5	once	TRBV4-1	NA	CASSQMGAPQHF	TGCGCCAGCAGCCAAATGGGTGCGCCCCAGCATTTT
TRBJ1-1	NA	TRBV30	NA	CAWSDPRKQGNTEAFF	TGTGCCTGGAGTGATCCCCGAAAACAGGGAAACACTGAAGCTTTCTTT
TRBJ1-1	few	TRBV29-1	TRBD1	CSARQGSTEAFF	TGCAGCGCTAGACAGGGGAGCACTGAAGCTTTCTTT
TRBJ2-7	NA	TRBV30	TRBD1	CAWTGGTGYEQYF	TGTGCCTGGACTGGTGGGACAGGGTACGAGCAGTACTTC
TRBJ2-5	NA	TRBV30	NA	CAWRAFGIETQYF	TGTGCCTGGAGGGCTTTCGGTATTGAGACCCAGTACTTC
TRBJ2-3	few	TRBV11-2	NA	CASSFQGRDTDTQYF	TGTGCCAGCAGCTTTCAGGGGAGGGACACAGATACGCAGTATTTT
TRBJ1-5	few	TRBV30	NA	CAWSGGVNQPQHF	TGTGCCTGGAGCGGAGGAGTCAATCAGCCCCAGCATTTT
TRBJ2-5	NA	TRBV25-1	TRBD1	CASSSGDRVMETQYF	TGTGCCAGCAGTAGTGGGGACAGGGTAATGGAGACCCAGTACTTC
TRBJ1-1	NA	TRBV30	NA	CAWMEQGYDTEAFF	TGTGCCTGGATGGAACAAGGGTATGACACTGAAGCTTTCTTT
TRBJ2-5	NA	TRBV29-1	NA	CSVEEPEETQYF	TGCAGCGTTGAAGAGCCGGAGGAGACCCAGTACTTC
TRBJ1-1	NA	TRBV7-9	TRBD1	CASSPLQGAAEAFF	TGTGCCAGCAGCCCATTACAGGGGGCGGCTGAAGCTTTCTTT
TRBJ2-5	NA	TRBV30	NA	CAWSYRNQWQETQYF	TGTGCCTGGAGTTACCGTAACCAGTGGCAAGAGACCCAGTACTTC
TRBJ1-2	NA	TRBV6-1	TRBD1	CASREPGQSGYGYTF	TGTGCCAGCAGAGAACCGGGACAGTCGGGCTATGGCTACACCTTC
TRBJ1-5	NA	TRBV7-2	NA	CASSPQGSNQPQHF	TGTGCCAGCAGTCCACAGGGAAGCAATCAGCCCCAGCATTTT
TRBJ1-4	NA	TRBV19	NA	CASSTWALAEKLFF	TGTGCCAGTAGTACCTGGGCCTTGGCGGAAAAACTGTTTTTT
TRBJ2-3	NA	TRBV5-1	NA	CASSSGPIDTQYF	TGCGCCAGCAGCTCGGGACCTATTGATACGCAGTATTTT
TRBJ2-1	once	TRBV19	TRBD2	CASSDPRPTSGRYNEQFF	TGTGCCAGTAGTGACCCCCGACCGACTAGCGGGAGATACAATGAGCAGTTCTTC
TRBJ1-2	NA	TRBV19	NA	CATMDKNYGYTF	TGTGCCACTATGGACAAGAACTATGGCTACACCTTC
TRBJ2-5	NA	TRBV5-1	NA	CASSLVRQETQYF	TGCGCCAGCAGCTTGGTCAGGCAAGAGACCCAGTACTTC
TRBJ2-7	once	TRBV7-3	TRBD2	CASSLTAGGPYEQYF	TGTGCCAGCAGTTTAACTGCGGGAGGACCCTACGAGCAGTACTTC
TRBJ2-7	NA	TRBV29-1	NA	CSVESPGERYEQYF	TGCAGCGTTGAAAGTCCGGGAGAAAGATACGAGCAGTACTTC
TRBJ2-3	NA	TRBV4-2	NA	CASSQDLDPDTQYF	TGTGCCAGCAGCCAAGATCTGGACCCAGATACGCAGTATTTT